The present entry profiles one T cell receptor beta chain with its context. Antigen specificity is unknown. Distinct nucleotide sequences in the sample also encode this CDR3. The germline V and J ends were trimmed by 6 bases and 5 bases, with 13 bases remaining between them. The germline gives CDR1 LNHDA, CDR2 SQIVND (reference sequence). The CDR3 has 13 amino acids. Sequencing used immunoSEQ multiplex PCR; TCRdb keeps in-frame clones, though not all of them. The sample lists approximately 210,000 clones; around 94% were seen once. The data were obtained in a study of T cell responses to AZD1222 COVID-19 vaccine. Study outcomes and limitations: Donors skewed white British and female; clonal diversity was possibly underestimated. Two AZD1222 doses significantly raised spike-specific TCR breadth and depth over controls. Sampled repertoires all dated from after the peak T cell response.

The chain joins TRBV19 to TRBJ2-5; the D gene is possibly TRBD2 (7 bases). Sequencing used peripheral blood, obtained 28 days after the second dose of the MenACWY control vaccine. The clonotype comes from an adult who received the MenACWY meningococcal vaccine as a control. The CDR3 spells CASSQTGGETQYF. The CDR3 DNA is TGTGCCAGTAGCCAGACGGGGGGCGAGACCCAGTACTTC.